These 27 T cell receptor beta chains were all obtained from the same sample, sequenced in a study of T-cell reconstitution after alpha-beta-depleted transplantation in children. It was with unique molecular identifiers that the TCRbeta library was prepared. TCRdb processed the PCR reads anew with MiXCR; each CDR3 protein has one entry. The sample yields 250,000 to 400,000 distinct CDR3 sequences, approximately 23% seen once. This specimen was PBMCs, mostly from graft donor cells, taken 180 days after TCRalphabeta/CD19-depleted stem cell transplant. These receptor sequences come from a male patient aged 5 to 17 who had a stem cell transplant for acute lymphoblastic leukemia, so the T cells may come from the graft donor.

This clonotype was counted between two and nine times. The CDR3 DNA is TGCGCCAGCAGCCCACAGGGCTATAGCAATCAGCCCCAGCATTTT. It translates to CASSPQGYSNQPQHF. This rearrangement joins TRBV5-1 to TRBJ1-5; TRBD1 might be the D (6 bases). V was pared by 4 bases and J by 0 bases, with 11 bases between. The CDR3 has 15 amino acids. The germline V gene has CDR1 SGHRS and CDR2 YFSETQ. The entire variable domain, with the rest obtained from reference TRBV5-1 and TRBJ1-5, is as follows: KAGVTQTPRYLIKTRGQQVTLSCSPISGHRSVSWYQQTPGQGLQFLFEYFSETQRNKGNFPGRFSGRQFSNSRSEMNVSTLELGDSALYLCASSPQGYSNQPQHFGDGTRLSIL.

This chain connects TRBV5-1 to TRBJ1-2; 7 nucleotides align to TRBD1. This CDR3 is built from 14 residues. With 4 bases clipped from V and 8 bases from J, the junction kept 11 bases outside the gene matches. Germline V gene data show CDR1 as SGHRS and CDR2 as YFSETQ. For the CDR3, the DNA is TGCGCCAGCAGCAATCCTAGGGGGCGCGGGGGCTACACCTTC. Its protein is CASSNPRGRGGYTF.

This clonotype was counted only a few times. V and J are TRBV12-3 or TRBV12-4 and TRBJ1-5; D might be TRBD1 (6 bases). V lost 3 bases and J lost 2, with 11 bases in between. The CDR3 consists of 15 residues. DNA for the CDR3: TGTGCCAGCAGTTTCGGACAGTGGGGCAATCAGCCCCAGCATTTT. Protein product: CASSFGQWGNQPQHF.

This chain joins TRBV27 and TRBJ2-7, with no clear D. Germline CDR1 reads MNHEY; CDR2 reads SMNVEV (reference sequence). The CDR3 extends over 12 amino acids. V shed 8 bases and J shed 6 bases, with 14 bases lying between them. DNA for the CDR3: TGTGCCAGCGCTCGACCTTTCCGCGAGCAGTACTTC. It yields the protein CASARPFREQYF.

This clonotype was picked up a small number of times. The chain is built from TRBV29-1 and TRBJ2-1; 14 bases match TRBD2. Germline-derived CDR1 and CDR2 are SQVTM and ANQGSEA. V lost 4 bases, J lost 7 bases, and 12 bases stayed unmatched. The CDR3 is made up of 17 amino acids. CDR3 nucleotide sequence: TGCAGCGTTGGTCCCGGGACTAGCGGGAGATCGAAAAATGAGCAGTTCTTC. It codes for CSVGPGTSGRSKNEQFF.

This clonotype was observed at least ten times. The chain combines TRBV5-1 with TRBJ2-1; 8 bases align to TRBD2. Germline CDR1 and CDR2: SGHRS and YFSETQ. The CDR3 sequence is 16 residues long. V dropped 0 bases and J dropped 1; count of bases not matched to a gene: 3. CDR3 nucleotides: TGCGCCAGCAGCTTGGTTCTAGCGGGTTCCTACAATGAGCAGTTCTTC. Amino acid sequence: CASSLVLAGSYNEQFF. Complete variable domain (other parts from reference TRBV5-1 and TRBJ2-1): KAGVTQTPRYLIKTRGQQVTLSCSPISGHRSVSWYQQTPGQGLQFLFEYFSETQRNKGNFPGRFSGRQFSNSRSEMNVSTLELGDSALYLCASSLVLAGSYNEQFFGPGTRLTVL.

The gene calls are TRBV4-1 and TRBJ1-2; no definite D call. The V gene's germline CDR1 is MGHRA and CDR2 YSYEKL. V lost 1 base, J lost 4 bases, and 13 bases lay in between. The CDR3 sequence is 15 residues long. This CDR3 reads CASSQAIGLIYGYTF. In nucleotides, the CDR3 is TGCGCCAGCAGCCAAGCTATTGGCCTGATCTATGGCTACACCTTC.

This chain joins TRBV11-2 and TRBJ2-3; 10 bases line up with TRBD2. The V and J ends lost 1 base and 4 bases, in that order; junction bases with no gene match: 14. Germline V CDR1 and CDR2: SGHAT, FQNNGV. The CDR3 has 19 residues. CDR3 region: CASSLGTLGSGRTPDTQYF. The CDR3 nucleotides read TGTGCCAGCAGCTTAGGGACCCTGGGTAGCGGGAGGACTCCAGATACGCAGTATTTT. Combining the CDR3 with reference TRBV11-2 and TRBJ2-3 gives the whole variable domain EAGVAQSPRYKIIEKRQSVAFWCNPISGHATLYWYQQILGQGPKLLIQFQNNGVVDDSQLPKDRFSAERLKGVDSTLKIQPAKLEDSAVYLCASSLGTLGSGRTPDTQYFGPGTRLTVL.

In its sample, this clonotype was seen a few times. The chain employs TRBV5-1 and TRBJ1-6, with 8 bases matching TRBD1. Germline-derived CDR1 and CDR2 are SGHRS and YFSETQ. The CDR3 is 17 amino acids. After removal of 4 bases from V and 7 bases from J, the junction contained 13 bases not matched to a gene. The chain's CDR3 is CASSGGQEMAFNSPLHF. The CDR3 DNA is TGCGCCAGCAGCGGGGGACAGGAAATGGCTTTCAATTCACCCCTCCACTTT.

The chain links TRBV6-2 or TRBV6-3 to TRBJ2-3, with D unresolved. This CDR3 has 17 amino acids. Germline V CDR1 and CDR2: MNHEY, SVGEGT. The V end was cut by 4 bases, the J end by 1 base, with 18 bases between. The CDR3 sequence is CASSFLRAGEGTDTQYF. CDR3 DNA: TGTGCCAGCAGTTTTCTCAGAGCTGGGGAAGGCACAGATACGCAGTATTTT.

This chain connects TRBV5-5 to TRBJ1-6; the D gene is possibly TRBD1 (5 bases). CDR1 is SGHKS, CDR2 YYEKEE, per germline (reference sequence). The CDR3 contains 18 residues. Trimming pared 1 base from V and 7 bases from J, leaving 21 bases between. CDR3 protein: CASSLSQGRIRGNSPLHF. The DNA for the CDR3 is TGTGCCAGCAGCTTGTCGCAGGGCAGGATAAGAGGCAATTCACCCCTCCACTTT.

This clonotype was recorded a few times. V is TRBV10-3 and J is TRBJ2-7; 11 bases line up with TRBD2. The CDR3 is made up of 16 amino acids. Trimming at V came to 2 bases and at J to 4 bases, leaving 7 bases not matched to a gene. CDR1 ENHRY and CDR2 SYGVKD come from the germline V gene. The CDR3 is CAISELSGRASYEQYF. The CDR3 coding sequence is TGTGCCATCAGTGAGCTTAGCGGGAGGGCTTCATACGAGCAGTACTTC.

CDR3 sequence (DNA): TGTGCCAGCAGCTACCGGACAGGGTCGCAGTATTTT. It translates to CASSYRTGSQYF. The genes are TRBV12-3 or TRBV12-4 and TRBJ2-3, with TRBD1 matching over 8 bases. The CDR3 spans 12 residues. The junction had 6 bases not matched to a gene; V was cut back by 6 bases and J by 10 bases.

The chain joins TRBV11-1 to TRBJ2-7; maybe TRBD2 (6 bases). CDR3 size: 15 residues. Germline CDR1 and CDR2: SGHAT and FQDESV (reference sequence). V lost 4 bases and J 0 bases, leaving 13 bases between the germline ends. CDR3 sequence reads: CASSSRESSSYEQYF. DNA of the CDR3: TGTGCCAGCAGCTCCCGGGAGTCGAGCTCCTACGAGCAGTACTTC. The full variable domain, completed using reference TRBV11-1 and TRBJ2-7, is EAEVAQSPRYKITEKSQAVAFWCDPISGHATLYWYRQILGQGPELLVQFQDESVVDDSQLPKDRFSAERLKGVDSTLKIQPAELGDSAMYLCASSSRESSSYEQYFGPGTRLTVT.

In this sample, this clonotype turned up a few times. The gene calls are TRBV29-1 and TRBJ1-2; 10 bases are a match to TRBD1. With V trimmed by 4 bases and J by 10 bases, 3 bases remained unmatched. CDR1 SQVTM and CDR2 ANQGSEA come from the germline V gene. This CDR3 comprises 11 residues. The CDR3 sequence is CSVGGQGTYTF. Here the CDR3 DNA reads TGCAGCGTTGGGGGACAGGGGACCTACACCTTC.

This clonotype was observed a handful of times. One end of the junction does not line up with germline, which may come from a read error. The chain recombines TRBV5-1 with TRBJ2-7, with D maybe TRBD1 (6 bases). The germline CDR1 and CDR2 sequences are SGHRS and YFSETQ. The CDR3 spans 17 residues. The CDR3 bases are TGCGCCAGCAGCTTGTTGCAGAGAAGGGTTAGGGGGTACGAGCAGCACTTC. Residues: CASSLLQRRVRGYEQHF.

The CDR3 nucleotides read TGTGCCAGCAGCTCCCTCGGAGGGGGGAGGGACCGCTCTGGGGCCAACGTCCTGACTTTC. Translating it yields CASSSLGGGRDRSGANVLTF. This chain connects TRBV7-8 to TRBJ2-6, with TRBD2 as a possible D gene (7 bases). The V and J ends lost 4 bases and 0 bases respectively, with 22 bases between them. Germline CDR1 is SGHVS and CDR2 is FQNEAQ. This CDR3 region has 20 residues.

This clonotype was seen a few times. The CDR3 sequence: CASSGAGEDNEQFF. The DNA for the CDR3 is TGTGCCAGCAGCGGGGCGGGAGAGGACAATGAGCAGTTCTTC. J is TRBJ2-1 and V is TRBV12-3 or TRBV12-4; 7 nucleotides agree with TRBD2. Germline trimming cut 6 bases from V and 5 bases from J; bases unmatched to any gene: 7. The CDR3 is 14 residues long.

This clonotype has just a few counts. The V call is TRBV5-5, the J call TRBJ2-2, with D possibly matching TRBD1 (5 bases). Trimming shortened V by 4 bases and J by 0 bases, and 10 bases separated the two germline ends. The germline gives CDR1 SGHKS, CDR2 YYEKEE (reference sequence). The CDR3 sequence is 15 residues long. The CDR3 protein is CASSHRTPNTGELFF. CDR3 DNA: TGTGCCAGCAGCCACCGGACACCGAACACCGGGGAGCTGTTTTTT.

The genes are TRBV7-6 and TRBJ2-3; no clear D. Germline V gene sequence: CDR1 SGHVS, CDR2 FNYEAQ. Trimming took off 2 bases at V and 5 bases at J, with 8 bases between the two ends. The CDR3 is 13 amino acids. The CDR3 loop reads CASSLLVIDTQYF. The CDR3, as DNA: TGTGCCAGCAGCTTATTGGTCATAGATACGCAGTATTTT.

J is TRBJ2-7 and V is TRBV5-1, with TRBD1 matching over 7 bases. V trimming: 2 bases; J trimming: 3 bases; junction bases outside the gene matches: 5. The V gene's germline CDR1 is SGHRS and CDR2 YFSETQ. This CDR3 contains 14 residues. The CDR3 sequence is CASSFTGEIYEQYF. CDR3 in DNA: TGCGCCAGCAGCTTTACAGGGGAGATCTACGAGCAGTACTTC.

This chain joins TRBV20-1 and TRBJ1-3; weak D call: TRBD1 (6 bases). CDR1 DFQATT and CDR2 SNEGSKA come from the germline V gene (reference sequence). Trimming removed 3 bases from V and 7 bases from J, with 16 bases in between. There are 14 residues in the CDR3. Here the CDR3 reads CSASRPGAWNTIYF. CDR3 nucleotide sequence: TGCAGTGCTAGTCGTCCAGGGGCCTGGAACACCATATATTTT.

J is TRBJ1-1 and V is TRBV5-1; maybe TRBD1 (6 bases). With 2 bases removed from V and 11 bases from J, the gap between germline ends came to 16 bases. Germline CDR1 is SGHRS and CDR2 is YFSETQ. CDR3 length: 13 amino acids. CDR3 residues: CASSFRGSAAAFF. CDR3 DNA: TGCGCCAGCAGCTTCAGGGGCAGCGCGGCGGCTTTCTTT.

This rearrangement joins TRBV12-3 or TRBV12-4 to TRBJ1-2; TRBD1 aligns across 7 bases. This CDR3 has 11 residues. The junction had 9 bases not matched to a gene; V was cut back by 8 bases and J by 12 bases. In nucleotides, the CDR3 is TGTGCCAGCGGGGAAAGAGGGGGCGACACCTTC. Amino acid sequence: CASGERGGDTF.

There are a few counts of this clonotype. J is TRBJ2-1 and V is TRBV5-1; the match to TRBD2 covers 7 bases. Unmatched junction bases numbered 7, after V lost 2 bases and J lost 5 bases. The length of the CDR3 is 15 residues. Germline V gives CDR1 SGHRS, CDR2 YFSETQ. DNA of the CDR3: TGCGCCAGCAGCTTCAGGGAGGGGTGGGACAATGAGCAGTTCTTC. This sequence encodes CASSFREGWDNEQFF.

The sample holds a few counts of this clonotype. The chain links TRBV11-2 to TRBJ2-1, with 7 nucleotides matching TRBD2. V lost 0 bases to trimming and J lost 3 bases; unmatched junction nucleotides: 8. The germline V gene has CDR1 SGHAT and CDR2 FQNNGV. The CDR3 has 17 amino acids. This CDR3 reads CASSLDWALAYYNEQFF. The DNA of the CDR3 is TGTGCCAGCAGCTTAGATTGGGCACTAGCGTACTACAATGAGCAGTTCTTC.

The table lists this clonotype with a few counts. The chain has TRBV20-1 and TRBJ2-7; 7 bases align to TRBD1. This CDR3 is 14 amino acids long. V dropped 3 bases and J dropped 4; count of bases not matched to a gene: 9. The V gene's germline CDR1 is DFQATT and CDR2 SNEGSKA (reference sequence). CDR3 DNA sequence: TGCAGTGCTAGTCTTCCACAGGGGAAATACGAGCAGTACTTC. Translated: CSASLPQGKYEQYF.